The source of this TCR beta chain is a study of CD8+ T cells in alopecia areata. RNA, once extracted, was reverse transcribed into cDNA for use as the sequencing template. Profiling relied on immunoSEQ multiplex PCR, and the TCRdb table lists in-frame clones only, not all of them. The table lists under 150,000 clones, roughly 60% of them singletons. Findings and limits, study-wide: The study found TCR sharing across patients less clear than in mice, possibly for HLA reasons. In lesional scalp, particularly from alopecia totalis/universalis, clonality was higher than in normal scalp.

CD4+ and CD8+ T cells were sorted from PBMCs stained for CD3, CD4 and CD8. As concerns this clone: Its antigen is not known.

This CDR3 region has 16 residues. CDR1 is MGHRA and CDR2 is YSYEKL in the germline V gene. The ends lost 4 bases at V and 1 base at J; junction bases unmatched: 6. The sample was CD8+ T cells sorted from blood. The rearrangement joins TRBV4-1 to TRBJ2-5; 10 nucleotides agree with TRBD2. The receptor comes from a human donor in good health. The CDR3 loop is CASSPSSGSLQETQYF. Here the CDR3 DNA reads TGCGCCAGCAGCCCATCTAGCGGGAGCCTCCAAGAGACCCAGTACTTC.